This TCR beta chain appears in the sequencing data of a study of OX40 agonist ivuxolimab in advanced cancers. Study overall: Ivuxolimab, which is an agonistic anti-OX40 (CD134) antibody, was administered to the patients. Three partial responders included one hepatocellular carcinoma patient and two cutaneous melanoma patients.

Between the trimmed V and J ends, which lost 1 base and 2 bases, there was a span of 11 bases. Germline V gene sequence: CDR1 SGHDT, CDR2 YYEEEE. The CDR3 is 15 amino acids. Profiling relied on immunoSEQ multiplex PCR, and the TCRdb table lists in-frame clones only, not all of them. Here the sample spans roughly 120,000 clones, 85% to 90% being singletons. General observations from the study: At doses 0.1 to 3.0 mg/kg, CD4+ and CD8+ clones expanded.

Of note for this clone: Its matching antigen is unknown.

The sequence was collected from an adult with an advanced solid tumor such as melanoma, head and neck, liver or kidney cancer. Source: CD4+ or CD8+ T cells sorted from blood, taken in a trial of the OX40 agonist ivuxolimab. The chain recombines TRBV5-6 with TRBJ2-3; unclear D gene. The chain's CDR3 is CASSLRLVPTDTQYF. Written as DNA, the CDR3 is TGTGCCAGCAGCTTGAGGCTAGTCCCCACAGATACGCAGTATTTT.